Shown below are 9 T cell receptor beta chains from a single sample sequenced in a study of CD8 T cells in Susac syndrome. RNA was extracted with the RNeasy kit, and a quantity of roughly 0.5 to 1 ug was reverse transcribed using random hexamers. A single record per CDR3 protein comes from TCRdb applying MiXCR to the immunoSEQ multiplex PCR reads. This table holds 200,000 to 300,000 distinct CDR3 sequences, 90% to 97% found once. The sample comprised CD4+ T cells from PBMCs. Source of these receptors: a human donor with Susac syndrome.

This chain links TRBV20-1 with TRBJ2-4, with TRBD2 matching over 13 bases. The CDR3 extends over 14 amino acids. Looked up from germline, CDR1 is DFQATT and CDR2 is SNEGSKA (reference sequence). Trimming removed 5 bases from V and 7 bases from J; junction bases left unmatched: 5. CDR3 bases: TGCAGTGCTCAAGGACTAGCGGGAGTGAACATTCAGTACTTC. Translation: CSAQGLAGVNIQYF.

The chain employs TRBV5-1 and TRBJ1-2; D unresolved. The CDR3 has 13 residues. V lost 1 base and J 4 bases, leaving 8 bases between the germline ends. Germline V gives CDR1 SGHRS, CDR2 YFSETQ. CDR3 region: CASSLQVSYGYTF. DNA for the CDR3: TGCGCCAGCAGCTTGCAGGTATCCTATGGCTACACCTTC.

The J gene is TRBJ2-3, the V gene TRBV7-9; D may correspond to TRBD1 or TRBD2 (6 bases each). V gave up 5 bases and J gave up 1 base, with 19 bases separating them. Germline V lookup: CDR1 SEHNR, CDR2 FQNEAQ (reference sequence). This CDR3 region has 17 residues. In DNA, the CDR3 is TGTGCCAGCAGCGCAGTTGCTGGGGGGCTCGGCACAGATACGCAGTATTTT. Its protein product is CASSAVAGGLGTDTQYF. Combining the CDR3 with reference TRBV7-9 and TRBJ2-3 gives the whole variable domain DTGVSQNPRHKITKRGQNVTFRCDPISEHNRLYWYRQTLGQGPEFLTYFQNEAQLEKSRLLSDRFSAERPKGSFSTLEIQRTEQGDSAMYLCASSAVAGGLGTDTQYFGPGTRLTVL.

V gene TRBV29-1 combines with J gene TRBJ1-1; 11 nucleotides align to TRBD1. The CDR3 consists of 11 residues. Losses at the gene ends were 7 bases for V and 10 bases for J; bases not matched to a gene: 5. Germline values: CDR1 SQVTM, CDR2 ANQGSEA. The CDR3 protein is CSAGTGGVAFF. The CDR3 region has the DNA TGCAGCGCAGGGACAGGGGGGGTAGCTTTCTTT. The complete variable domain, with remaining parts taken from reference TRBV29-1 and TRBJ1-1, reads SAVISQKPSRDICQRGTSLTIQCQVDSQVTMMFWYRQQPGQSLTLIATANQGSEATYESGFVIDKFPISRPNLTFSTLTVSNMSPEDSSIYLCSAGTGGVAFFGQGTRLTVV.

The chain links TRBV7-2 to TRBJ2-7; a possible D gene is TRBD2 (5 bases). The CDR3 totals 15 residues. Looked up from germline, CDR1 is SGHTA and CDR2 is FQGNSA. V lost 4 bases and J 1 base, leaving 14 bases between the germline ends. The CDR3 protein is CASSSRAESSYEQYF. The DNA for the CDR3 is TGTGCCAGCAGCTCGAGGGCTGAATCATCCTACGAGCAGTACTTC. The full variable domain, rest sourced from reference TRBV7-2 and TRBJ2-7, is GAGVSQSPSNKVTEKGKDVELRCDPISGHTALYWYRQSLGQGLEFLIYFQGNSAPDKSGLPSDRFSAERTGGSVSTLTIQRTQQEDSAVYLCASSSRAESSYEQYFGPGTRLTVT.

The chain is built from TRBV4-1 and TRBJ2-7; D is possibly TRBD1 (7 bases). The CDR3 totals 14 residues. Trimming removed 4 bases from V and 7 bases from J, with 17 bases in between. In germline, CDR1 is MGHRA, CDR2 YSYEKL. Written as DNA, the CDR3 is TGCGCCAGCAGCCCCGAGGCAGGGGGGTTTGAGCAGTACTTC. Amino acids: CASSPEAGGFEQYF.

The chain employs TRBV11-2 and TRBJ2-1; TRBD2 agrees at 16 bases. Germline assignment: CDR1 SGHAT and CDR2 FQNNGV. J lost 7 bases, V lost 5 bases, and 5 bases had no gene match. The CDR3 consists of 16 residues. The CDR3 loop is CASSPGLAGGGNEQFF. The CDR3 DNA reads TGTGCCAGCAGCCCGGGACTAGCGGGAGGGGGTAATGAGCAGTTCTTC.

This clonotype has a single count. This chain links TRBV29-1 with TRBJ2-1; either TRBD1 or TRBD2 may fit D (5 bases each). The CDR3 totals 10 residues. Germline lookup yields CDR1 SQVTM and CDR2 ANQGSEA. V lost 8 bases, J lost 16 bases, and 18 bases lay in between. The CDR3 nucleotides are TGCAGCTTCGGGGACCGACGACATTTCTTC. Translation: CSFGDRRHFF.

The chain links TRBV5-1 to TRBJ2-7, with D maybe TRBD2 (6 bases). V was cut by 4 bases and J by 4 bases, with 18 bases left in between. CDR3 length: 15 residues. Germline V gene data show CDR1 as SGHRS and CDR2 as YFSETQ. CDR3 nucleotides: TGCGCCAGCAGCAGGGCCCGGTGGGAGGTGTACGAGCAGTACTTC. Protein product: CASSRARWEVYEQYF.